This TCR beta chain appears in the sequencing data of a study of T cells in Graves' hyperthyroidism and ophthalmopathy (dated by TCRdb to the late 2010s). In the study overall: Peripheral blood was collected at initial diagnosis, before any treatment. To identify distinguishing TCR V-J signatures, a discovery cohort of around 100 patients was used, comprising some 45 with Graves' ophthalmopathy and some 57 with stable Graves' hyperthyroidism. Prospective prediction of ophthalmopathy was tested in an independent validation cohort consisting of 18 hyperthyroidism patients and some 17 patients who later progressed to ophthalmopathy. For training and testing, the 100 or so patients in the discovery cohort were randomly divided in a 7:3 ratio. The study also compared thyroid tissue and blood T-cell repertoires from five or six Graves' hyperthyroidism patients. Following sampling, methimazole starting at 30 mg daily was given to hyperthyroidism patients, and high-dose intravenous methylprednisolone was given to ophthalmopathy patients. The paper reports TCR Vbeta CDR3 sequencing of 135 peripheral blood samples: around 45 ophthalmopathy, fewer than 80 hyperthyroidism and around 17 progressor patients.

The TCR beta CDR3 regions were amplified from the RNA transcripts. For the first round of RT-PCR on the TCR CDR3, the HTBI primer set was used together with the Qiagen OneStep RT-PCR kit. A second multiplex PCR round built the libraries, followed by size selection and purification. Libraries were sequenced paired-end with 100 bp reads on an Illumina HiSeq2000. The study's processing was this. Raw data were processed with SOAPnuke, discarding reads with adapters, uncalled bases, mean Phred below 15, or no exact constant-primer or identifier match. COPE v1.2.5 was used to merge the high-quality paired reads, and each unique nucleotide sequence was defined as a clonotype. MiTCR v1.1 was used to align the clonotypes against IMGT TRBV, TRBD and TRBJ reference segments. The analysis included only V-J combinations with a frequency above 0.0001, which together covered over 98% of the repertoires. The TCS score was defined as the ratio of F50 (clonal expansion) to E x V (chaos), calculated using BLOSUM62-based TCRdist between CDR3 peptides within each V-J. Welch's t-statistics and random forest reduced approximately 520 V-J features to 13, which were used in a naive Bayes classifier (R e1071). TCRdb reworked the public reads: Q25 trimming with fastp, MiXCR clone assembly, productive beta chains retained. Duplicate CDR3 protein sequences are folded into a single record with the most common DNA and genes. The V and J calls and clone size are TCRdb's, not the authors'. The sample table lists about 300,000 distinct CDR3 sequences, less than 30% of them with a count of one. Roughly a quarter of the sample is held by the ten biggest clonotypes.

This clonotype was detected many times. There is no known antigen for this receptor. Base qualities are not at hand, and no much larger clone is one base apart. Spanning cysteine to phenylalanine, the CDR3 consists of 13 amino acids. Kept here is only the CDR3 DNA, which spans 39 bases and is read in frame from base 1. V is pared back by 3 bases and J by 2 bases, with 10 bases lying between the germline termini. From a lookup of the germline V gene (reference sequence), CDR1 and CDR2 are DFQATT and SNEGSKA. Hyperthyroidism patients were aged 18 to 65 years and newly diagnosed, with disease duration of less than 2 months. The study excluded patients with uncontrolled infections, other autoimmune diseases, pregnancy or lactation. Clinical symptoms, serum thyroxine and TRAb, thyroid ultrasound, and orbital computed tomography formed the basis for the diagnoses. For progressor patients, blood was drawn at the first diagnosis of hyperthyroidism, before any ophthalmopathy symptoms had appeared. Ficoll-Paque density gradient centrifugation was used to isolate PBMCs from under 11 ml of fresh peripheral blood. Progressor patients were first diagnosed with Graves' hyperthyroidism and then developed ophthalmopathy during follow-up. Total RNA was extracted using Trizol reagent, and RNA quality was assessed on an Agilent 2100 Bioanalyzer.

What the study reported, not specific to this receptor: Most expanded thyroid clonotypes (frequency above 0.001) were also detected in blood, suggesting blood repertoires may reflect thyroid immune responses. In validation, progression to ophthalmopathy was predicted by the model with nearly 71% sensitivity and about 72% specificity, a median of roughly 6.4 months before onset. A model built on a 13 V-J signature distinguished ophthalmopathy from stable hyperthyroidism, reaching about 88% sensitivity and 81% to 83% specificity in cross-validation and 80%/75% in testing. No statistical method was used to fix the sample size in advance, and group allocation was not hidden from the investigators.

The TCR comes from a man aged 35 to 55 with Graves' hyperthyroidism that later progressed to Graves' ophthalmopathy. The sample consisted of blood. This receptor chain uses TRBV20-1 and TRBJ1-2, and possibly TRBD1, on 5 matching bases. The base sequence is TGCAGTGCTAGCGTGACAGAAAACTATGGCTACACCTTC. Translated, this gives CSASVTENYGYTF.